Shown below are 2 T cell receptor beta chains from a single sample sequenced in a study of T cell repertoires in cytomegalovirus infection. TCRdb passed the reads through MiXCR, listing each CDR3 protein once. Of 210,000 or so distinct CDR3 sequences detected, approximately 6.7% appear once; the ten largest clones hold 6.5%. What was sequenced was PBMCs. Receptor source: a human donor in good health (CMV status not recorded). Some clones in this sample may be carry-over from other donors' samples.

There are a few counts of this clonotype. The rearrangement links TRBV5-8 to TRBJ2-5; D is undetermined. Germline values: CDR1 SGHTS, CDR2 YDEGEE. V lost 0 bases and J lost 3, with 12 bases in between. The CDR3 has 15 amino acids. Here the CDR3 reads CASSLATSTKETQYF. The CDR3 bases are TGTGCCAGCAGCTTGGCCACTTCAACGAAAGAGACCCAGTACTTC.

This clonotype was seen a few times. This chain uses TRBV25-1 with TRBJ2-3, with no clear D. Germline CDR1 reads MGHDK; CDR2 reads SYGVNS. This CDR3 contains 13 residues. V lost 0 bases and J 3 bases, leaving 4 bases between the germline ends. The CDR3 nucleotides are TGTGCCAGCAGTGAATATGGTACAGATACGCAGTATTTT. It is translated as CASSEYGTDTQYF.